This T cell receptor beta chain was recovered during a study of blood T cells in healthy people across ages. This clonotype has a handful of counts. Its target is not known. Healthy Caucasian individuals from Russia aged roughly 6 to 90 served as donors. General observations from the study: In long-lived donors, naive CD4+ cell counts and diversity exceeded those of aged donors. Possibly, changes in expanded clonotypes were confounded because donor CMV status was unknown. Across the age range, TCR beta diversity per million T cells fell in a roughly linear way.

Sample-barcoded 5' priming and a J-beta primer mix drove a second PCR of roughly 6 to 12 cycles. TCRdb analysed the 5' RACE reads with MiXCR anew, one entry per CDR3 protein. The table shows approximately 490,000 distinct CDR3 sequences, with about 25% occurring only once. The CDR3 is made up of 14 amino acids. CDR1 and CDR2 (germline): KGHSH, LQKENI. Germline trimming cut 3 bases from V and 11 bases from J; bases unmatched to any gene: 12. These data were also filed under a second study, of T cells of mothers and their children.

Sequenced input: blood. V usage is TRBV18 and J usage is TRBJ2-5, with 7 nucleotides matching TRBD1. The sequence was obtained from a boy aged 10-17 years in good health. The CDR3, as DNA: TGTGCCAGCTCACCCCCCGACAGGGCCCCCCGGCAGTACTTC. This encodes CASSPPDRAPRQYF. Together with reference TRBV18 and TRBJ2-5, the CDR3 gives the full variable domain: NAGVMQNPRHLVRRRGQEARLRCSPMKGHSHVYWYRQLPEEGLKFMVYLQKENIIDESGMPKERFSAEFPKEGPSILRIQQVVRGDSAAYFCASSPPDRAPRQYFGPGTRLLVL.